This TCR beta chain was identified during a study of T cells in Graves' hyperthyroidism and ophthalmopathy. Overall study context: Peripheral blood was acquired at first diagnosis, ahead of any therapy whatsoever.

Using RNA transcripts as the source, TCR beta CDR3 regions were amplified. Carried out on the TCR CDR3, a first-round RT-PCR used the HTBI primer set. From the multiplex PCR reads, TCRdb called clonotypes with MiXCR, one entry per CDR3 protein. Of about 840,000 distinct CDR3 sequences listed, roughly 37% are singletons. This clonotype was recorded many times. The germline CDR1 and CDR2 sequences are SGHVS and FQNEAQ. This CDR3 has 14 amino acids. Trimming removed 3 bases at V and 4 bases at J, with 9 bases between. This sequence originates from a man younger than 35 with Graves' hyperthyroidism. The sequenced sample was blood. The gene calls are TRBV7-8 and TRBJ1-4; weak D call: TRBD1 (6 bases). CDR3 loop: CASSLRGNNEKLFF. Written as DNA, the CDR3 is TGTGCCAGCAGCTTGAGGGGGAATAATGAAAAACTGTTTTTT.